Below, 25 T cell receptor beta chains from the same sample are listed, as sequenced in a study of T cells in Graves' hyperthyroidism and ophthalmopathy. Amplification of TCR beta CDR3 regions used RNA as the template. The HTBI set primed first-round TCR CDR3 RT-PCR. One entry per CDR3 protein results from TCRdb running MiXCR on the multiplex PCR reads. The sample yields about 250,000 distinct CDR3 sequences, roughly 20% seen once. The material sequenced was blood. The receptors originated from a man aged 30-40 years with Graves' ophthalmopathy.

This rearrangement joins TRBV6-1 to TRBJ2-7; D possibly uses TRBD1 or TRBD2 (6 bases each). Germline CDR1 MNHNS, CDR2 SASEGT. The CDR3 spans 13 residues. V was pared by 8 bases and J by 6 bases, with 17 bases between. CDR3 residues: CASLVYGGSEQYF. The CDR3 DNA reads TGTGCCAGCTTAGTATACGGGGGCTCCGAGCAGTACTTC.

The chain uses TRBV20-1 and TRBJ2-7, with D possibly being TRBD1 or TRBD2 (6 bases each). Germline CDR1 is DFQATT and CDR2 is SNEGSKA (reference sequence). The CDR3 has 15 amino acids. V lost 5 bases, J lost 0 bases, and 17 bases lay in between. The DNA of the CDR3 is TGCAGTGCTCTCGGTGGGGGCGGGGACTCCTACGAGCAGTACTTC. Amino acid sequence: CSALGGGGDSYEQYF.

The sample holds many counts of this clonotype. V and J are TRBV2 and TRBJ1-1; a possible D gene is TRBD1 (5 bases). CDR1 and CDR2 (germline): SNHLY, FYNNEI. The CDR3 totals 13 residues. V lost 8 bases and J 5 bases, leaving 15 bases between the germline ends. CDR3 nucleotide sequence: TGTGCCAGCTTAACAAGGGGAGGTACTGAAGCTTTCTTT. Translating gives CASLTRGGTEAFF.

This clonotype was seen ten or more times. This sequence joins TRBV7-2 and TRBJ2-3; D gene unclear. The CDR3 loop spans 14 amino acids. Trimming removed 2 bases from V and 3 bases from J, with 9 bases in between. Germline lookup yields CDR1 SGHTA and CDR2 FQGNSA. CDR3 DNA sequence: TGTGCCAGCAGCTTACTAGGGTGGACAGATACGCAGTATTTT. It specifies CASSLLGWTDTQYF.

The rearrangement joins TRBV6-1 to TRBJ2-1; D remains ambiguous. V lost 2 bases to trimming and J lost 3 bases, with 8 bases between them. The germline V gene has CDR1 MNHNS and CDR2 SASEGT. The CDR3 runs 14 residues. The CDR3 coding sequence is TGTGCCAGCAGTGAACTAGACGACTACAATGAGCAGTTCTTC. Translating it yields CASSELDDYNEQFF.

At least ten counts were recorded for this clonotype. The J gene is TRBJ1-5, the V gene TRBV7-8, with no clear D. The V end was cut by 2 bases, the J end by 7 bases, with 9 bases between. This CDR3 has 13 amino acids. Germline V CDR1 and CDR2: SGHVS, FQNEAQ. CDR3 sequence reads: CASSLTARQPQHF. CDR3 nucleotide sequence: TGTGCCAGCAGCTTAACGGCCCGGCAGCCCCAGCATTTT.

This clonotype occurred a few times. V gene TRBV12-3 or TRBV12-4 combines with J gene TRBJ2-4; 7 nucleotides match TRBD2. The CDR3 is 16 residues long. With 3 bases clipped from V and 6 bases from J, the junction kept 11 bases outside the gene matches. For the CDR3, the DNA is TGTGCCAGCAGTTTGTTGCGGGGGTGGGCCGTAAACATTCAGTACTTC. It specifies CASSLLRGWAVNIQYF.

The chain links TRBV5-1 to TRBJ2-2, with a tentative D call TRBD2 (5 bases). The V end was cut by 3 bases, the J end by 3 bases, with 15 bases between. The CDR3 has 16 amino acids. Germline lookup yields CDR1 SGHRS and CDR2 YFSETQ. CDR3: CASSSRSGAYTGELFF. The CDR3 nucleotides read TGCGCCAGCAGCTCGAGGAGCGGAGCCTACACCGGGGAGCTGTTTTTT.

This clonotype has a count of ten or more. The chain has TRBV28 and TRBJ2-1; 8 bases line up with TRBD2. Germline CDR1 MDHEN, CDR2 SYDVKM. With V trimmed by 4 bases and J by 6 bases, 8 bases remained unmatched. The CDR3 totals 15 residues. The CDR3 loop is CASSSTGGPRNEQFF. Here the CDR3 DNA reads TGTGCCAGCAGTTCAACGGGAGGGCCTCGCAATGAGCAGTTCTTC.

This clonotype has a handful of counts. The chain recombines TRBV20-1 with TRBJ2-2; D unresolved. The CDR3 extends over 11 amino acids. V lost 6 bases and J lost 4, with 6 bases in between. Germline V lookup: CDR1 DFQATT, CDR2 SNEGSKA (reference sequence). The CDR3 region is CSAERTGELFF. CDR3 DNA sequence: TGCAGTGCGGAACGCACCGGGGAGCTGTTTTTT.

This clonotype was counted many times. The CDR3 DNA reads TGTGCCTGGAGTGTGGACGAACGGGCGGCTTTCTTT. Translation gives CAWSVDERAAFF. The chain recombines TRBV30 with TRBJ1-1, with D unresolved. CDR3 length equals 12 residues. CDR1 and CDR2 from the germline V gene are GTSNPN and SVGIG (reference sequence). The V and J ends lost 0 bases and 11 bases respectively, with 13 bases between them.

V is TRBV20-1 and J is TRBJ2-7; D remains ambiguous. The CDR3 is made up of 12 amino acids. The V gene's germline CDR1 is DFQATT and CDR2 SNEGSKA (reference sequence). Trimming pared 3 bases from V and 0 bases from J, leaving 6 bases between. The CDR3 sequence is CSASPVSYEQYF. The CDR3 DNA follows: TGCAGTGCTAGTCCCGTCTCCTACGAGCAGTACTTC.

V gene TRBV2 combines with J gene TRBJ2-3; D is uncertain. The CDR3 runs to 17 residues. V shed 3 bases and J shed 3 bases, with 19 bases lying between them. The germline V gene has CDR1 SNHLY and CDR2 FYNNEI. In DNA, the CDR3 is TGTGCCAGCAGTGATGGCGTCCCACGAACGGTGACAGATACGCAGTATTTT. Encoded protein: CASSDGVPRTVTDTQYF.

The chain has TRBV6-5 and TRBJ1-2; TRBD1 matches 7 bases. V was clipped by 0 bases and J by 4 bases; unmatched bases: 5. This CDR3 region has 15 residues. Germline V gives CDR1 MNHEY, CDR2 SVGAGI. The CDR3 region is CASSYSTGLGYGYTF. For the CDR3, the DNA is TGTGCCAGCAGTTACTCGACAGGGCTGGGCTATGGCTACACCTTC.

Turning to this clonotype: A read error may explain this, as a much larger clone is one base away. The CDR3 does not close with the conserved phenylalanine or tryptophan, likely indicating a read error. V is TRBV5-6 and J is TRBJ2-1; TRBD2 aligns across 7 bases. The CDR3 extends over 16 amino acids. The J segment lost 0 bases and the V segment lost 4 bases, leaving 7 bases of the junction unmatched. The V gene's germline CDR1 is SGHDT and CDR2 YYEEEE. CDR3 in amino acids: CASSPLGGSSYNEQFL. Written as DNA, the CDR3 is TGTGCCAGCAGCCCTCTCGGGGGGAGCTCCTACAATGAGCAGTTCCTC.

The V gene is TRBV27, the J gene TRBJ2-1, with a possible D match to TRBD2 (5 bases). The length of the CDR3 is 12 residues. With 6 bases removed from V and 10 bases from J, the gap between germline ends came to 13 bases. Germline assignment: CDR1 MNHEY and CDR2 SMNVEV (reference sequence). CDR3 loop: CASSLTGMEQFF. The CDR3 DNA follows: TGTGCCAGCAGCCTCACCGGGATGGAGCAGTTCTTC.

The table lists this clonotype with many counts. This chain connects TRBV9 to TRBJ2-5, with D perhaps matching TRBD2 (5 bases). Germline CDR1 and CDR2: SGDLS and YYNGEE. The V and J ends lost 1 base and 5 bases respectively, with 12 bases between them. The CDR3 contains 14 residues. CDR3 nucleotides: TGTGCCAGCAGCGTATCGGGGATCGAGGAGACCCAGTACTTC. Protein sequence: CASSVSGIEETQYF.

CDR3: CASSRVSKPQHF. CDR3 DNA: TGTGCCAGCAGTAGGGTGAGTAAGCCCCAGCATTTT. V and J are TRBV6-1 and TRBJ1-5; D gene unclear. Per the germline V gene, CDR1 is MNHNS and CDR2 is SASEGT. The CDR3 sequence is 12 residues long. V dropped 5 bases and J dropped 8 bases, with 10 bases sitting between them.

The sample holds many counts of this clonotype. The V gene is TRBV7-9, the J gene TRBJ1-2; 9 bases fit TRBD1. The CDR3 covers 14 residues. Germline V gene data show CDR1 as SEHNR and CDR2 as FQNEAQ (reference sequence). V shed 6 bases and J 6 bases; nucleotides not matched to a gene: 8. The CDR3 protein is CASSPGQGSHGYTF. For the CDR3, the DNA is TGTGCCAGCAGTCCAGGACAGGGGAGTCATGGCTACACCTTC.

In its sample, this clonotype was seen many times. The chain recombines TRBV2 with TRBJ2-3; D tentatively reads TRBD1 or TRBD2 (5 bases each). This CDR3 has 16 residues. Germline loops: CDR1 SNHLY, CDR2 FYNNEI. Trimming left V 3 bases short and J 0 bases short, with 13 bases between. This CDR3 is CASSDRGLMSTDTQYF. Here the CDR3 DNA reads TGTGCCAGCAGTGATCGGGGCCTGATGAGCACAGATACGCAGTATTTT.

Here the CDR3 reads CSAPSIMNTEAFF. The CDR3 DNA reads as TGCAGTGCCCCTTCCATAATGAACACTGAAGCTTTCTTT. The chain uses TRBV20-1 and TRBJ1-1, with D uncertain. The CDR3 has 13 residues. The V and J ends lost 6 bases and 0 bases respectively, with 11 bases between them. From germline, CDR1 is DFQATT and CDR2 SNEGSKA (reference sequence).

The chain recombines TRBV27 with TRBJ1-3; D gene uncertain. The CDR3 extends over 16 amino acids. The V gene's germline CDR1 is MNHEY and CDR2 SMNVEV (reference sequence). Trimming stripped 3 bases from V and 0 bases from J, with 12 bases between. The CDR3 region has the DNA TGTGCCAGCAGTTTCCCACGGACGACCTCTGGAAACACCATATATTTT. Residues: CASSFPRTTSGNTIYF.

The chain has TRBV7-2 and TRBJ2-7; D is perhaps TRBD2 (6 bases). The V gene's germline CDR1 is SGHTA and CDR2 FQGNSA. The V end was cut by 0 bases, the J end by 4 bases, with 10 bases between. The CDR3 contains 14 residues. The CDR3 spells CASSLAASAYEQYF. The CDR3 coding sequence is TGTGCCAGCAGCTTAGCGGCTAGCGCATACGAGCAGTACTTC.

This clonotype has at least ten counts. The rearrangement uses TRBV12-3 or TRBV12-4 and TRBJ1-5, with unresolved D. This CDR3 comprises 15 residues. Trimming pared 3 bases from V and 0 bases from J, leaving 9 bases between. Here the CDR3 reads CASSFGGPSNQPQHF. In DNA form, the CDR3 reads TGTGCCAGCAGTTTCGGAGGACCTAGCAATCAGCCCCAGCATTTT.

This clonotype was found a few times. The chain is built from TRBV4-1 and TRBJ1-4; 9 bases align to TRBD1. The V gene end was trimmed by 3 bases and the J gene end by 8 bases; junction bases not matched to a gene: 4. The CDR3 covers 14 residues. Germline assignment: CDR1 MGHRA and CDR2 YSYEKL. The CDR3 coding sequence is TGCGCCAGCAGCCAGGACAGGGGCCCCGAAAAACTGTTTTTT. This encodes CASSQDRGPEKLFF.